This T cell receptor beta chain originates from a study of CD8+ T cells in alopecia areata (dated by TCRdb to the late 2010s). Looking at the study overall: Treated patients were enrolled in an open-label pilot trial of oral tofacitinib at 5 to 10 mg twice daily for moderate-to-severe alopecia areata. Tofacitinib was administered for 6 to 18 months, and 6 months of follow-up off drug were then conducted to assess delayed response and recurrence. The SALT score, which quantifies the percentage of affected scalp surface area, was used to measure disease severity in treated patients. To study T cell clonal expansion in alopecia areata, the researchers applied high-throughput TCRbeta sequencing to both the C3H/HeJ mouse model and human patients. On the human side, TCRbeta sequencing was run on scalp tissue and on sorted CD4+ and CD8+ peripheral blood T cells from healthy controls and from alopecia areata patients with either patchy or totalis/universalis disease. Biopsies were taken from tofacitinib-treated patients at baseline and at 4 and 24 weeks of treatment, and a later scalp biopsy was taken in several of the tofacitinib-treated patients. Clonality in the scalp was compared among normal scalp (n=4), patchy alopecia areata scalp (n=8), and alopecia totalis/universalis scalp (n=8). RNA was obtained with the PAXgene miRNA kit for fixed scalp, the miRNeasy kit for PBMCs, and the RNeasy kit for mouse skin. TCRbeta CDR3 regions were amplified by immunoSEQ multiplex PCR with 35 Vbeta forward and 13 Jbeta reverse primers.

The sample's treatment or condition, from its label and the paper: oral pan-JAK inhibitor, 5-10 mg twice daily. From alopecia areata patients, peripheral blood was collected along with lesional scalp punch biopsies. PBMCs were separated by density centrifugation and stained for CD3, CD4 and CD8, after which CD4+ and CD8+ T cells were sorted on a FACSAria. CDR1 and CDR2, looked up from the germline V gene, are MDHEN and SYDVKM. From the cysteine up to the phenylalanine, the CDR3 has a length of 12 residues. The DNA shown is the 36-base CDR3, in frame from base 1. V loses 6 bases of germline sequence and J loses 4 bases, and the interval between the two ends is 9 bases. Overall study outcomes, separate from this receptor: Unlike mouse skin, which is dominated by gammadelta T cells, normal human skin has resident alphabeta T cells that are also sequenced, and this complicates analysis of the scalp TCR repertoire. The treated cohort was small, with a single nonresponder, so links between baseline CD8+ expansion and response need larger studies. TCR sequences shared between patients were less clear than in mice, possibly partly because of HLA diversity in the patient population. Compared with normal scalp, lesional scalp had higher clonality and more expanded CD8+ clones, particularly in alopecia totalis/universalis, a pattern that suggests antigenic drive. During tofacitinib treatment, many expanded lesional clones remained in scalp and blood, and this persistence may partly explain relapse after treatment is stopped. Scalp clonality and the number of expanded CD8+ clones among the top 100 scalp clones were significantly decreased by tofacitinib.

Library preparation used the immunoSEQ multiplex PCR assay. RNA was extracted from all samples and reverse transcribed into cDNA, which served as template for TCR sequencing. First-strand cDNA was synthesized using SuperScript III with a 2:1 mix of oligo-dT and random hexamers. Amplification bias was assessed with a synthetic immune receptor repertoire, and residual bias was removed computationally. The published analysis was carried out like this. Raw reads were preprocessed for error removal, and CDR3 was defined according to IMGT conventions as running from the conserved cysteine to phenylalanine. To get clonality, Shannon entropy was normalized by log2 of the number of productive unique TCRs and the result was subtracted from 1. CD4 or CD8 identity of scalp clones was inferred by cross-referencing scalp TCRbeta sequences with sorted blood CD4 and CD8 repertoires. What TCRdb holds here is the immuneACCESS table cut down to in-frame rearrangements. Part of the clones is not present; checked against another copy, under half of the missing clones reflect an unresolved V gene, and the others are unexplained. For V, J and clone size, that table is used; D and trimming come from the DNA. For this sample there are roughly 210,000 clones; over 40% appear just once. The ten largest clones take up about 2.4% of the sample.

This clone came up a few times. Its antigen is unknown. No base-level quality is on record; no much larger clone is a single base apart. This receptor was obtained from a human donor with alopecia areata. The sequences come from CD4+ T cells sorted from blood, collected at approximately week 37, from a patient treated with tofacitinib. Recombination connected TRBV28 to TRBJ1-2; TRBD1 is possibly the D segment (5 matching bases). The DNA sequence reads TGTGCCAGCAGCGGGGACCTCTATGGCTACACCTTC. It codes for CASSGDLYGYTF.